A selection of T cell receptor beta chains follows, all from one sample in a study of T cell responses to AZD1222 COVID-19 vaccine. Produced via immunoSEQ multiplex PCR; TCRdb's table is partial and in-frame only. The sample comprises 150,000 to 200,000 clones, nearly 95% of which are singletons, and more than 1.5% rests with the top ten. The source material was peripheral blood, sampled 28 days after the second AZD1222 dose. The receptors stem from an adult who received the AZD1222 COVID-19 vaccine. The CDR3 runs from the conserved cysteine through the conserved F or W. The order of the fields is clone size, J gene, D gene, V gene, CDR3 length, CDR3 protein, CDR3 DNA. The D gene is left open where the match is weak. Size tells how often a clone was seen (once, few, many) or the class of an expanded clone, and some rows leave it out.

NA	TRBJ1-3	NA	TRBV4-3	14	CASSQGWEGNTIYF	TGCGCCAGCAGCCAGGGTTGGGAGGGAAACACCATATATTTT
NA	TRBJ2-7	TRBD1	TRBV5-1	17	CASSLAPRGGLSYEQYF	TGCGCCAGCAGCTTGGCGCCCCGAGGGGGCCTCTCCTACGAGCAGTACTTC
few	TRBJ1-3	NA	TRBV3-1/TRBV3-2	19	CASSAFGGWGANLGNTIYF	TGTGCCAGCAGCGCCTTCGGGGGTTGGGGCGCCAATCTTGGAAACACCATATATTTT
NA	TRBJ1-5	NA	TRBV7-9	15	CASSPHGGSNQPQHF	TGTGCCAGCAGCCCCCACGGGGGATCCAATCAGCCCCAGCATTTT
NA	TRBJ1-6	NA	TRBV7-2	14	CASSLVKGNSPLHF	TGTGCCAGCAGCTTAGTGAAAGGGAATTCACCCCTCCACTTT
NA	TRBJ1-1	NA	TRBV5-1	13	CASSLEMNTEAFF	TGCGCCAGCAGCTTAGAGATGAACACTGAAGCTTTCTTT
NA	TRBJ1-1	NA	TRBV5-6	17	CASRLVGGSFLDTEAFF	TGTGCCAGCAGATTGGTGGGGGGTTCATTTCTAGACACTGAAGCTTTCTTT
NA	TRBJ1-2	NA	TRBV5-1	15	CASSVGVGFSYGYTF	TGCGCCAGCAGCGTTGGAGTTGGCTTTTCCTATGGCTACACCTTC
few	TRBJ2-2	NA	TRBV7-9	15	CASSFWGRVTGELFF	TGTGCCAGCAGCTTTTGGGGGCGTGTAACCGGGGAGCTGTTTTTT
NA	TRBJ1-5	TRBD1	TRBV12-3/TRBV12-4	13	CASGGQGNQPQHF	TGTGCCAGCGGCGGACAGGGAAATCAGCCCCAGCATTTT
NA	TRBJ1-2	NA	TRBV2	15	CASSEMAGVGYGYTF	TGTGCCAGTAGTGAAATGGCAGGGGTTGGCTATGGCTACACCTTC
NA	TRBJ1-6	TRBD1	TRBV6-1	13	CASSDRGQSPLHF	TGTGCCAGCAGTGACAGGGGGCAGTCACCCCTCCACTTT
NA	TRBJ2-5	NA	TRBV6-6	11	CASSLGKTQYF	TGTGCCAGCAGTTTAGGGAAGACCCAGTACTTC
NA	TRBJ2-3	TRBD2	TRBV9	16	CASSSRTSGRTDTQYF	TGTGCCAGCAGCTCGCGGACTAGCGGCCGCACAGATACGCAGTATTTT
NA	TRBJ1-6	NA	TRBV30	13	CAWSASYNSPLHF	TGTGCCTGGAGTGCGAGTTATAATTCACCCCTCCACTTT
once	TRBJ2-7	NA	TRBV3-1/TRBV3-2	15	CASSQGGGSAYEQYF	TGTGCCAGCAGCCAAGGTGGTGGTAGCGCCTACGAGCAGTACTTC
NA	TRBJ1-1	NA	TRBV6-5	14	CASSSWDLNTEAFF	TGTGCCAGCAGTTCCTGGGATTTGAACACTGAAGCTTTCTTT
once	TRBJ2-1	NA	TRBV2	14	CASSEGVIALTQFF	TGTGCCAGCAGTGAAGGTGTGATAGCGTTGACGCAGTTCTTC
NA	TRBJ1-1	TRBD1	TRBV2	14	CASRPGQGNTEAFF	TGTGCCAGCAGGCCGGGACAGGGGAACACTGAAGCTTTCTTT
once	TRBJ2-7	TRBD1	TRBV2	15	CASSPPGQGVREQYF	TGTGCCAGCAGTCCCCCGGGACAGGGGGTCAGAGAGCAGTACTTC
NA	TRBJ2-5	NA	TRBV4-1	15	CASRPGTYSSETQYF	TGCGCCAGCAGGCCCGGGACTTACTCGTCAGAGACCCAGTACTTC
NA	TRBJ2-5	TRBD1	TRBV9	14	CASSPTGGPQTQYF	TGTGCCAGCAGCCCAACAGGGGGCCCCCAGACCCAGTACTTC
once	TRBJ2-3	NA	TRBV4-1	15	CASSQEGRSVDTQYF	TGCGCCAGCAGCCAAGAGGGGAGGTCAGTGGATACGCAGTATTTT
NA	TRBJ2-5	NA	TRBV5-1	15	CASSLDGGLQETQYF	TGCGCCAGCAGCTTGGACGGGGGCCTACAAGAGACCCAGTACTTC
NA	TRBJ2-7	NA	TRBV11-2	14	CASSFSQGGYEQYF	TGTGCCAGCAGCTTTAGTCAGGGCGGCTACGAGCAGTACTTC
NA	TRBJ2-3	TRBD1	TRBV13	16	CASSLWLDRGTDTQYF	TGTGCCAGCAGCTTGTGGCTCGACAGGGGGACAGATACGCAGTATTTT
NA	TRBJ2-3	NA	TRBV5-5	13	CASSLVSGHAQYF	TGTGCCAGCAGCTTAGTTTCCGGCCATGCGCAGTATTTT
NA	TRBJ1-4	TRBD1	TRBV5-1	15	CASSRTGEPNEKLFF	TGCGCCAGCAGCAGGACAGGGGAGCCTAATGAAAAACTGTTTTTT
NA	TRBJ1-5	NA	TRBV6-2/TRBV6-3	12	CASSSSHQPQHF	TGTGCCAGCAGTTCCTCGCATCAGCCCCAGCATTTT
few	TRBJ1-6	TRBD1	TRBV5-6	18	CASSSDRALMVFDSPLHF	TGTGCCAGCAGCTCCGACAGGGCCTTAATGGTTTTCGATTCACCCCTCCACTTT
NA	TRBJ1-1	NA	TRBV27	14	CASQTAWKNTEAFF	TGTGCCAGCCAGACTGCGTGGAAGAACACTGAAGCTTTCTTT
NA	TRBJ1-2	NA	TRBV4-3	17	CASSQDWAAPANYGYTF	TGCGCCAGCAGCCAAGATTGGGCAGCTCCTGCTAACTATGGCTACACCTTC
NA	TRBJ1-6	TRBD1	TRBV18	15	CASSPGTGGDSPLHF	TGTGCCAGCTCACCCGGGACAGGGGGCGATTCACCCCTCCACTTT
NA	TRBJ1-5	NA	TRBV27	14	CASSFEGGNQPQHF	TGTGCCAGCAGCTTCGAGGGGGGCAATCAGCCCCAGCATTTT
NA	TRBJ2-6	NA	TRBV18	15	CASSTTTSGANVLTF	TGTGCCAGCTCAACAACAACCTCTGGGGCCAACGTCCTGACTTTC
NA	TRBJ2-7	TRBD1	TRBV6-5	14	CASSYGDRGYEQYF	TGTGCCAGCAGTTACGGGGACAGGGGCTACGAGCAGTACTTC
NA	TRBJ2-3	NA	TRBV11-3	17	CASSLGGQSESTDTQYF	TGTGCCAGCAGCTTAGGGGGGCAATCCGAGAGCACAGATACGCAGTATTTT
NA	TRBJ1-4	NA	TRBV2	16	CASSDPTVATNEKLFF	TGTGCCAGCAGCGACCCGACAGTTGCAACTAATGAAAAACTGTTTTTT
NA	TRBJ1-1	NA	TRBV21-1	19	CASSREPWGQGPANTEAFF	TGTGCCAGCAGCAGAGAACCGTGGGGACAGGGTCCCGCGAACACTGAAGCTTTCTTT
NA	TRBJ2-7	NA	TRBV7-6	12	CASSFVGYEQYF	TGTGCCAGCAGCTTTGTGGGGTACGAGCAGTACTTC
NA	TRBJ2-7	NA	TRBV5-6	15	CASSLGQGGPYEQYF	TGTGCCAGCAGCTTGGGACAGGGAGGGCCCTACGAGCAGTACTTC
few	TRBJ1-1	NA	TRBV5-6	11	CASSFASEAFF	TGTGCCAGCAGCTTTGCCTCCGAAGCTTTCTTT
NA	TRBJ2-7	NA	TRBV9	15	CASSLGGDRAHEQYF	TGTGCCAGCAGCCTCGGGGGGGACAGGGCCCACGAGCAGTACTTC
NA	TRBJ1-1	NA	TRBV12-3/TRBV12-4	13	CASSLIQGTEAFF	TGTGCCAGCAGTCTCATACAGGGTACTGAAGCTTTCTTT
once	TRBJ1-3	NA	TRBV30	14	CAWGREVAGNTIYF	TGTGCCTGGGGGAGGGAGGTGGCCGGAAACACCATATATTTT
NA	TRBJ1-3	NA	TRBV7-2	16	CASSLGAGWPGNTIYF	TGTGCCAGCAGCTTAGGGGCGGGTTGGCCTGGAAACACCATATATTTT
NA	TRBJ2-7	NA	TRBV7-9	14	CASSLGQPAYEQYF	TGTGCCAGCAGCTTAGGACAGCCAGCCTACGAGCAGTACTTC
once	TRBJ2-1	NA	TRBV19	16	CASSLRAGQFNNEQFF	TGTGCCAGTAGTCTGCGCGCTGGACAGTTTAACAATGAGCAGTTCTTC
NA	TRBJ1-5	TRBD1	TRBV10-3	13	CAISPGTGLGVHF	TGTGCCATCAGTCCCGGGACAGGGTTGGGGGTACATTTT
NA	TRBJ2-7	NA	TRBV2	12	CASSEYIYEQYF	TGTGCCAGCAGCGAATACATCTACGAGCAGTACTTC
once	TRBJ1-2	NA	TRBV2	10	CASVDYGYTF	TGTGCCAGTGTTGACTATGGCTACACCTTC
NA	TRBJ1-4	NA	TRBV6-5	13	CASRSGRWEKLFF	TGTGCCAGCAGGTCGGGGCGGTGGGAAAAACTGTTTTTT
NA	TRBJ2-4	TRBD2	TRBV4-1	20	CASSQERRLAGPIAKNIQYF	TGCGCCAGCAGCCAAGAAAGGAGACTAGCGGGGCCAATAGCCAAAAACATTCAGTACTTC
NA	TRBJ2-5	TRBD2	TRBV3-1/TRBV3-2	15	CASSQGLAGLETQYF	TGTGCCAGCAGCCAAGGACTAGCGGGACTAGAGACCCAGTACTTC
NA	TRBJ1-1	NA	TRBV18	14	CASSPLALNTEAFF	TGTGCCAGCTCACCACTCGCCCTGAACACTGAAGCTTTCTTT
NA	TRBJ1-6	NA	TRBV18	18	CASSPRTDINAYNSPLHF	TGTGCCAGCTCACCACGGACAGATATTAACGCCTATAATTCACCCCTCCACTTT
NA	TRBJ1-1	NA	TRBV9	13	CASSVAHNTEAFF	TGTGCCAGCAGCGTAGCGCATAACACTGAAGCTTTCTTT
NA	TRBJ2-1	NA	TRBV27	14	CASSRPGHYNEQFF	TGTGCCAGCAGCCGACCCGGACACTACAATGAGCAGTTCTTC
NA	TRBJ2-7	NA	TRBV1	15	CTSSQDGGGTYEQYF	TGCACCAGCAGCCAAGACGGAGGGGGTACCTACGAGCAGTACTTC